This T cell receptor beta chain derives from a study of blood T cells in healthy people across ages. This CDR3 has 13 residues. CDR1 and CDR2 from the germline V gene are MNHNY and SVGAGI (reference sequence). V was pared by 4 bases and J by 3 bases, with 9 bases between. A second PCR of roughly 7 to 11 cycles used a sample-barcoded 5' primer and a J-beta primer mix. Each cDNA molecule was tagged by a template-switch adaptor that had 12 random nucleotides. TCRdb re-derived calls from the 5' RACE reads in MiXCR, one entry per CDR3 protein. The sample carries around 1,100,000 distinct CDR3 sequences, roughly two fifths recorded once.

Input material: blood. The sequence derives from a man between 18 and 29 years old in good health. The V and J genes are TRBV6-6 and TRBJ1-1; D is unresolved. Here the CDR3 reads CASSSGRDTEAFF. The CDR3 DNA reads as TGTGCCAGCAGTTCCGGCCGGGACACTGAAGCTTTCTTT.